This record concerns one TCR beta chain sequence. Its antigen is undetermined. The data were taken from a study of cytomegalovirus exposure and HLA in healthy donors. Study-level results: Researchers counted 164 TCR beta chains as cytomegalovirus-associated. CMV antigen specificity of a few CMV-associated chains was confirmed in vitro.

PCR used 60 Vbeta primers and 13 Jbeta primers. Assay used: immunoSEQ multiplex PCR; TCRdb lists only in-frame clones, some missing. The sample includes about 160,000 clones. The V end lost 4 bases, the J end lost 0 bases, and 6 bases lay between the germline ends. The CDR3 covers 14 residues. Germline V lookup: CDR1 MRHNA, CDR2 SNTAGT. The chain employs TRBV6-4 and TRBJ2-2, with no clear D. The source material was PBMCs. The source of this sequence is a woman aged 55-70 years in good health and CMV-seronegative. CDR3: CASSVSANTGELFF. The CDR3 nucleotides read TGTGCCAGCAGTGTTTCAGCGAACACCGGGGAGCTGTTTTTT.